This T cell receptor (beta chain) was sequenced during a study of T-cell memory formation after mild COVID-19. The study's findings and limits: Shrinking CD4+ clones resided mostly in CM and EM, and CD8+ ones in EMRA. In second-wave clones peaking day 37, SARS-CoV-2 specificity remained unconfirmed. Day 15 to 85 contractors were CD4/CD8 balanced; later expanders leaned CD4+.

There are a few counts of this clonotype. Its antigen is not known. TCRdb independently ran MiXCR on the 5' RACE reads; one entry per CDR3 protein. The repertoire holds about half a million distinct CDR3 sequences, about 18% seen once, with roughly an eighth in the top ten. The J segment lost 5 bases and the V segment lost 3 bases, leaving 10 bases of the junction unmatched. This CDR3 is 15 amino acids long. Germline CDR1 and CDR2: DFQATT and SNEGSKA (reference sequence). The clonotype originates from an adult woman who had mild COVID-19 (a few samples of this study predate the infection). Cell type and time point are not known. The J gene is TRBJ2-1, the V gene TRBV20-1; TRBD2 aligns across 7 bases. The sequencing sample was made of PBMCs or a T cell subset sorted from them (not recorded which). The CDR3 DNA follows: TGCAGTGCTAGGGGGACTAATTTAAACGACAATGAGCAGTTCTTC. It codes for CSARGTNLNDNEQFF.